What follows describes a single TCR beta chain. These data come from a study of T-cell reconstitution after alpha-beta-depleted transplantation in children. CDR3 length equals 15 residues. CDR1 and CDR2 from the germline V gene are LGHDT and YNNKEL (reference sequence). The ends lost 0 bases at V and 8 bases at J; junction bases unmatched: 3. This sample's TCRbeta library carried unique molecular identifier barcodes. TCRdb itself ran the PCR reads through MiXCR, one entry per CDR3 protein. The table records around 600,000 distinct CDR3 sequences, roughly a tenth of them present only once. This specimen consisted of PBMCs from the stem cell graft donor, obtained from the stem cell graft. This clonotype was sampled from a human donor who donated a stem cell graft to a child with acute myeloid leukemia. The rearrangement uses TRBV3-1 and TRBJ2-1; 11 bases are a match to TRBD2. The CDR3 reads CASSQETSGSYEQFF. CDR3 in DNA: TGTGCCAGCAGCCAAGAAACTAGCGGGAGTTATGAGCAGTTCTTC.